This T cell receptor beta chain was captured in a study of blood T cell repertoires in COVID-19. The data were produced by immunoSEQ multiplex PCR, yet TCRdb's version contains in-frame clones alone and is incomplete. The sample has around 15,000 clones; around 75% are singletons. Looked up from germline, CDR1 is MNHNS and CDR2 is SASEGT. This CDR3 contains 13 residues. V was trimmed by 3 bases and J by 6 bases, leaving 12 bases between them. This sequence originates from a man aged 60 to 69 with acute or convalescent COVID-19. J is TRBJ2-7 and V is TRBV6-1; the D gene is possibly TRBD1 (6 bases). Sequencing input: peripheral blood. DNA of the CDR3: TGTGCCAGCAGTGAGAGCCCAGGGGTCGAGCAGTACTTC. It is translated as CASSESPGVEQYF.